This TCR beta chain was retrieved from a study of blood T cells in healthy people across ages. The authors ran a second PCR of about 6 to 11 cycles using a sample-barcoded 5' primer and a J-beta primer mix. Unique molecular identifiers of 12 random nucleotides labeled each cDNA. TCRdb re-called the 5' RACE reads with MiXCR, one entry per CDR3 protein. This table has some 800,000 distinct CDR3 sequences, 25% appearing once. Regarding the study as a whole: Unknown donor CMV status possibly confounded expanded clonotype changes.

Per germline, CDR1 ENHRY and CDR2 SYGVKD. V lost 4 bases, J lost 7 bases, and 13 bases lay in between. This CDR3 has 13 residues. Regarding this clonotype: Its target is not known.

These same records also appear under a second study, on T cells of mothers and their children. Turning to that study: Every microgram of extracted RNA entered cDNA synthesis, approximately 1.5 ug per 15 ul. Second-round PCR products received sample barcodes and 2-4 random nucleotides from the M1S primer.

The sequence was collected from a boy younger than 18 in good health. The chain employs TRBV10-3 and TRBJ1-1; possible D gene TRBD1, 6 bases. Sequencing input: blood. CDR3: CAISGAQDSEAFF. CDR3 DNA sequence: TGTGCCATCAGTGGGGCCCAGGACAGTGAAGCTTTCTTT.